These 15 T cell receptor beta chains came from one sample sequenced in a study of early T cells in non-severe SARS-CoV-2 infection. TCRdb re-analysed the 5' RACE reads in MiXCR, keeping a single row per CDR3 protein. The sample holds tens of thousands of distinct CDR3 sequences, approximately 6.3% seen once. The specimen was whole blood. These receptors were taken from an adult who was a healthcare worker with PCR-confirmed SARS-CoV-2 infection or an uninfected control (not recorded which).

V usage is TRBV19 and J usage is TRBJ1-5, with 9 bases identical to TRBD1. CDR3 length: 13 amino acids. Germline CDR1 reads LNHDA; CDR2 reads SQIVND (reference sequence). CDR3: CARRDRVNQPQHF. CDR3 sequence (DNA): TGTGCAAGGCGGGACAGGGTAAATCAGCCCCAGCATTTT.

This chain links TRBV4-3 with TRBJ2-7; D might be TRBD1 or TRBD2, each matching 5 bases. The CDR3 runs to 15 residues. Trimming took 0 bases from V and 0 from J, leaving 9 bases between them. Germline CDR1 LGHNA, CDR2 YSLEER. CDR3 in amino acids: CASSQDRDASYEQYF. DNA for the CDR3: TGCGCCAGCAGCCAAGACCGGGACGCCTCCTACGAGCAGTACTTC.

This clonotype was detected ten times or more. The rearrangement uses TRBV6-5 and TRBJ2-4; the D is unclear. The CDR3 covers 14 residues. Germline-derived CDR1 and CDR2 are MNHEY and SVGAGI. Trimming removed 0 bases at V and 1 base at J, with 4 bases between. The CDR3 loop reads CASSYSGAKNIQYF. In DNA, the CDR3 is TGTGCCAGCAGTTACTCTGGGGCCAAAAACATTCAGTACTTC.

This clonotype has ten or more counts. The chain recombines TRBV7-2 with TRBJ1-2, with D unresolved. CDR1 and CDR2 (germline): SGHTA, FQGNSA. This CDR3 spans 13 amino acids. The V and J ends lost 2 bases and 6 bases respectively, with 10 bases between them. The DNA for the CDR3 is TGTGCCAGCAGCTTAAGAAGGTTCGATGGCTACACCTTC. Translation: CASSLRRFDGYTF.

The sample holds one count of this clonotype. V is TRBV20-1 and J is TRBJ2-2; D uncertain. Between the trimmed V and J ends, which lost 0 bases and 8 bases, there was a span of 13 bases. The CDR3 has 14 amino acids. Germline-derived CDR1 and CDR2 are DFQATT and SNEGSKA (reference sequence). The CDR3 here is CSARDSSLGGELFF. The CDR3 DNA reads as TGCAGTGCTAGAGATTCTTCTCTTGGTGGGGAGCTGTTTTTT.

Concerning this clonotype: A much larger clone is a single base away; this may be a read error. The chain couples TRBV12-5 to TRBJ2-3; tentative D call: TRBD2 (6 bases). CDR3 length equals 12 residues. Deletions cut 5 bases from V and 3 bases from J, with 6 bases between. CDR1 is LGHNT and CDR2 is FRNRAP in the germline V gene. CDR3 amino acids: CASGRGTDTQYF. CDR3 nucleotides: TGTGCTAGTGGTCGGGGGACAGATACGCAGTATTTT.

The table lists this clonotype with many counts. CDR3 in DNA: TGTGCCAGCAGCCAAGAGGGAGTTCTCTACGAGCAGTACTTC. Its translation: CASSQEGVLYEQYF. The chain joins TRBV3-1 to TRBJ2-7, with a tentative D call TRBD2 (5 bases). V lost 0 bases to trimming and J lost 3 bases, with 9 bases between them. The CDR3 runs 14 residues. Germline CDR1 is LGHDT and CDR2 is YNNKEL (reference sequence).

This clonotype was seen repeatedly, ten times or more. This rearrangement joins TRBV12-5 to TRBJ2-6; D not certain. The CDR3 consists of 15 residues. Germline CDR1 reads LGHNT; CDR2 reads FRNRAP. V dropped 5 bases and J dropped 0 bases, with 8 bases sitting between them. This chain's CDR3 is CASGTDFSGANVLTF. The CDR3 DNA sequence: TGTGCTAGTGGTACAGATTTCTCTGGGGCCAACGTCCTGACTTTC.

At least ten counts were recorded for this clonotype. The chain has TRBV7-9 and TRBJ2-7, with D possibly being TRBD1 or TRBD2 (5 bases each). The ends were cut back, 5 bases at V and 7 bases at J, with 18 bases in the middle. The V gene's germline CDR1 is SEHNR and CDR2 FQNEAQ (reference sequence). The length of the CDR3 is 14 residues. The CDR3 coding sequence is TGTGCCAGCAGCCCAGCCAAGGGGTCGGGGGAGCAGTACTTC. Residues: CASSPAKGSGEQYF.

This clonotype occurred many times. The chain has TRBV6-4 and TRBJ2-1, with 16 bases lining up with TRBD2. Looked up from germline, CDR1 is MRHNA and CDR2 is SNTAGT. This CDR3 is built from 18 residues. J was trimmed by 6 bases and V by 6 bases; bases with no gene match: 11. The CDR3 spells CASSPGTSGGAGINEQFF. Written as DNA, the CDR3 is TGTGCCAGCAGCCCCGGGACTAGCGGGGGGGCCGGTATCAATGAGCAGTTCTTC.

This clonotype was seen a few times. V and J are TRBV28 and TRBJ2-1; 9 nucleotides line up with TRBD2. Germline CDR1 reads MDHEN; CDR2 reads SYDVKM. This CDR3 is 16 amino acids long. Germline trimming cut 6 bases from V and 0 bases from J; bases unmatched to any gene: 6. CDR3 sequence (DNA): TGTGCCAGCAGCTTTAGCGGGGGCAGCTCCTACAATGAGCAGTTCTTC. Translating gives CASSFSGGSSYNEQFF.

The genes are TRBV12-3 or TRBV12-4 and TRBJ1-2; a possible D gene is TRBD1 (5 bases). This CDR3 has 14 residues. V was trimmed by 2 bases and J by 5 bases, leaving 12 bases between them. Written as DNA, the CDR3 is TGTGCCAGCAGTTTAAAGGCAGGGAGGTATGGCTACACCTTC. It specifies CASSLKAGRYGYTF.

This clonotype was seen ten or more times. V usage is TRBV6-1 and J usage is TRBJ2-7, with 11 bases fitting TRBD1. V lost 7 bases, J lost 5 bases, and 4 bases stayed unmatched. Germline assignment: CDR1 MNHNS and CDR2 SASEGT. CDR3 length: 13 residues. The DNA for the CDR3 is TGTGCCAGCACATTGGGACAGGGGGACGAGCAGTACTTC. This translates into CASTLGQGDEQYF.

This clonotype was seen many times. The chain carries TRBV9 and TRBJ2-2, with D perhaps TRBD2 (6 bases). The CDR3 is 15 residues long. Trimming left V 5 bases short and J 3 bases short, with 14 bases between. Germline CDR1 and CDR2: SGDLS and YYNGEE. CDR3 DNA: TGTGCCAGCAGGCGGGGCGTTCGGGACACCGGGGAGCTGTTTTTT. This gives the protein CASRRGVRDTGELFF.

The sample holds many counts of this clonotype. The chain employs TRBV3-1 and TRBJ2-5; D remains unclear. The CDR3 runs to 16 residues. V was trimmed by 5 bases and J by 1 base, leaving 17 bases between them. Germline assignment: CDR1 LGHDT and CDR2 YNNKEL (reference sequence). The CDR3 is CASSTLPDFGQETQYF. CDR3 DNA sequence: TGTGCCAGCAGCACCCTACCAGACTTTGGCCAAGAGACCCAGTACTTC.